Presented here are 4 T cell receptor beta chains from one specimen sequenced in a study of T cell responses to AZD1222 COVID-19 vaccine (dated by TCRdb to the early 2020s). Library construction relied on the immunoSEQ multiplex PCR assay. The table was pulled from immuneACCESS by TCRdb, which kept in-frame rearrangements only. Such tables lose some clones; where checked, under half of the loss comes from unresolved V genes, and the rest has no known cause. Counted in this sample were 150,000 to 190,000 clones; 75% to 90% of them appeared once. In total, the top ten clones hold just over 9% of the sample. In light of the paper, this sample's time point label describes: about 28 days (+/-7) after the second vaccine dose. Here the sequenced sample was peripheral blood, taken 28 days after the second AZD1222 dose. These receptors were taken from an adult who received the AZD1222 COVID-19 vaccine.

This chain joins TRBV10-3 and TRBJ2-3, with 10 bases lining up with TRBD2. CDR1 is ENHRY, CDR2 SYGVKD, per germline. The CDR3 is 15 amino acids. V trimming: 6 bases; J trimming: 0 bases; junction bases outside the gene matches: 3. This CDR3 is CAIRGLASSTDTQYF. CDR3 in DNA: TGTGCCATCAGGGGACTAGCGAGTAGCACAGATACGCAGTATTTT.

This chain joins TRBV5-6 and TRBJ2-7; perhaps TRBD2 as D (5 bases). The germline V gene has CDR1 SGHDT and CDR2 YYEEEE. This CDR3 has 13 residues. The ends were cut back, 0 bases at V and 6 bases at J, with 10 bases in the middle. CDR3 nucleotide sequence: TGTGCCAGCAGCTTGGTCGGGGTGGCCGAGCAGTACTTC. It specifies CASSLVGVAEQYF.

The rearrangement joins TRBV6-2 or TRBV6-3 to TRBJ2-3; 7 bases align to TRBD1. The CDR3 is made up of 15 amino acids. With V trimmed by 4 bases and J by 0 bases, 4 bases remained unmatched. Germline V gene sequence: CDR1 MNHEY, CDR2 SVGEGT. CDR3 nucleotide sequence: TGTGCCAGCAGTTCCGGACAGGCTAGCACAGATACGCAGTATTTT. Translating it yields CASSSGQASTDTQYF.

The chain is built from TRBV3-1 (or the pseudogene TRBV3-2) and TRBJ2-5; 10 bases fit TRBD1. Germline V gene sequence: CDR1 LGHDT, CDR2 YNNKEL (reference sequence). The CDR3 has 15 amino acids. With 4 bases clipped from V and 1 base from J, the junction kept 3 bases outside the gene matches. This CDR3 is CASSPRDRGQETQYF. The CDR3 nucleotides read TGTGCCAGCAGCCCTCGGGACAGGGGCCAAGAGACCCAGTACTTC.